This T cell receptor beta chain was retrieved from a study of blood T cell repertoires in COVID-19. Across the study: Researchers got acute and convalescent COVID-19 samples from the United States, Italy and Spain. The analysed material was cDNA or gDNA that came from T cells, B-cell-depleted T cells, or PBMCs.

Per the original methods: Nucleated cell counts were estimated from reference gene primer amplification. This table comes from immunoSEQ multiplex PCR, and its TCRdb copy is limited to in-frame clones, with some not included. The V and J calls and clone size were taken over from that table, and D and trimming were inferred from the DNA. The table records around 240,000 clones, around 80% of them present only once. J lost 4 bases, V lost 2 bases, and 4 bases had no gene match. The CDR3 spans 15 residues. Germline V lookup: CDR1 MDHEN, CDR2 SYDVKM. The origin of this receptor is a woman older than 75 with acute or convalescent COVID-19. The chain is built from TRBV28 and TRBJ2-7, with 11 nucleotides matching TRBD2. The sample consisted of peripheral blood. Here the CDR3 reads CASSLPGTSGYEQYF. The CDR3 DNA reads as TGTGCCAGCAGTTTACCCGGGACTAGCGGATACGAGCAGTACTTC.